Presented here are 6 T cell receptor beta chains from one specimen sequenced in a study of T cell responses to AZD1222 COVID-19 vaccine. Libraries were prepared by immunoSEQ multiplex PCR; TCRdb keeps only in-frame clonotypes and omits some of them. The sample shows 100,000 or so clones, roughly 92% of them seen only once. This specimen was peripheral blood, taken 28 days after the second AZD1222 dose. These receptors were taken from an adult who received the AZD1222 COVID-19 vaccine.

The rearrangement uses TRBV5-1 and TRBJ2-2; 7 bases match TRBD2. Unmatched junction bases numbered 9, after V lost 4 bases and J lost 6 bases. Germline lookup yields CDR1 SGHRS and CDR2 YFSETQ. The CDR3 contains 15 residues. Written as DNA, the CDR3 is TGCGCCAGCAGCCCCCTCGTGGGGGGGGCCGGGGAGCTGTTTTTT. This translates into CASSPLVGGAGELFF.

The rearrangement uses TRBV5-6 and TRBJ1-5; no firm D call. V lost 0 bases and J lost 7, with 17 bases in between. Germline values: CDR1 SGHDT, CDR2 YYEEEE. The CDR3 spans 16 residues. CDR3 in amino acids: CASSLGPPPPSQPQHF. The CDR3 DNA sequence: TGTGCCAGCAGCTTGGGTCCTCCCCCACCTAGCCAGCCCCAGCATTTT.

Here the CDR3 DNA reads TGCGCCAGCAGCTTGGGGACAGAGGATGGAAACACCATATATTTT. Amino acids: CASSLGTEDGNTIYF. V is TRBV5-1 and J is TRBJ1-3, with D possibly TRBD1 on 6 matching bases. The V gene's germline CDR1 is SGHRS and CDR2 YFSETQ. The CDR3 is made up of 15 amino acids. Trimming stripped 0 bases from V and 3 bases from J, with 10 bases between.

The chain employs TRBV11-1 and TRBJ1-1, with D perhaps TRBD1 (5 bases). The CDR3 is 13 residues long. Per the germline V gene, CDR1 is SGHAT and CDR2 is FQDESV (reference sequence). With 5 bases removed from V and 1 base from J, the gap between germline ends came to 8 bases. Written as DNA, the CDR3 is TGTGCCAGCAGCCGTGACAGGAACACTGAAGCTTTCTTT. Its translation: CASSRDRNTEAFF.

The J gene is TRBJ1-1, the V gene TRBV30; 7 bases align to TRBD1. The CDR3 length is 14 residues. CDR1 and CDR2 (germline): GTSNPN, SVGIG (reference sequence). V was clipped by 3 bases and J by 2 bases; unmatched bases: 6. CDR3 coding DNA: TGTGCCTGGAGCGTGACAGGGCTTAACACTGAAGCTTTCTTT. This encodes CAWSVTGLNTEAFF.

J is TRBJ1-5 and V is TRBV5-1, with 10 bases aligning to TRBD1. Looked up from germline, CDR1 is SGHRS and CDR2 is YFSETQ. This CDR3 has 14 amino acids. V dropped 2 bases and J dropped 7; count of bases not matched to a gene: 3. The CDR3 nucleotides read TGCGCCAGCAGCTTAGGGACAGGGGTGCAGCCCCAGCATTTT. Its translation is CASSLGTGVQPQHF. Looking up the rest from reference TRBV5-1 and TRBJ1-5 gives the full variable domain: KAGVTQTPRYLIKTRGQQVTLSCSPISGHRSVSWYQQTPGQGLQFLFEYFSETQRNKGNFPGRFSGRQFSNSRSEMNVSTLELGDSALYLCASSLGTGVQPQHFGDGTRLSIL.